This passage covers 15 T cell receptor beta chains from one sample sequenced in a study of OX40 agonist ivuxolimab in advanced cancers. Assay used: immunoSEQ multiplex PCR; TCRdb lists only in-frame clones, some missing. Of around 99,000 clones in the sample, 85% to 95% are singletons; the top ten hold approximately 1.2%. The source material was CD4+ or CD8+ T cells sorted from blood, sampled in a trial of the OX40 agonist ivuxolimab. The source of these receptors is an adult with an advanced solid tumor such as melanoma, head and neck, liver or kidney cancer.

The chain has TRBV6-5 and TRBJ1-2; D is unresolved. The CDR3 has 13 amino acids. Per the germline V gene, CDR1 is MNHEY and CDR2 is SVGAGI. V gave up 4 bases and J gave up 3 bases, with 9 bases separating them. The CDR3 coding sequence is TGTGCCAGCAGTTCTTCAGAAGACTATGGCTACACCTTC. It specifies CASSSSEDYGYTF.

The chain has TRBV28 and TRBJ2-7; 11 positions match TRBD1. Germline V gene lookup returns CDR1 MDHEN and CDR2 SYDVKM. The CDR3 extends over 14 amino acids. CDR3 loop: CTSREGGQGDEQYF. In nucleotides, the CDR3 is TGTACAAGCCGAGAGGGGGGACAGGGGGATGAGCAGTACTTC.

The gene calls are TRBV6-6 and TRBJ2-7; D is ambiguous. The V and J ends lost 0 bases and 2 bases respectively, with 11 bases between them. The CDR3 extends over 15 amino acids. CDR1 and CDR2 from the germline V gene are MNHNY and SVGAGI (reference sequence). CDR3 bases: TGTGCCAGCAGTTACTCAGGGATCCCCGCCTACGAGCAGTACTTC. It yields the protein CASSYSGIPAYEQYF.

This chain joins TRBV5-1 and TRBJ1-4; a possible D gene is TRBD1 (5 bases). This CDR3 spans 15 amino acids. Trimming stripped 0 bases from V and 5 bases from J, with 11 bases between. CDR1 and CDR2 (germline): SGHRS, YFSETQ. The CDR3 protein is CASSLAAGLNEKLFF. In nucleotides, the CDR3 is TGCGCCAGCAGCTTGGCGGCAGGGCTAAATGAAAAACTGTTTTTT.

V is TRBV15 and J is TRBJ1-4; unclear D gene. Per germline, CDR1 LNHNV and CDR2 YYDKDF (reference sequence). Trimming removed 0 bases from V and 5 bases from J, with 10 bases in between. The CDR3 runs to 15 residues. The CDR3 region has the DNA TGTGCCACCAGCAGAGACGGCCAGAGGAATGAAAAACTGTTTTTT. It specifies CATSRDGQRNEKLFF.

J is TRBJ2-3 and V is TRBV5-1; TRBD1 aligns across 7 bases. The CDR3 length is 17 residues. V shed 4 bases, J shed 2 bases, and the junction held 13 bases outside the gene matches. Germline values: CDR1 SGHRS, CDR2 YFSETQ. CDR3 sequence: CASSHQERTGPTDTQYF. For the CDR3, the DNA is TGCGCCAGCAGCCACCAGGAACGGACAGGACCCACAGATACGCAGTATTTT.

In this sample, this clone turned up once. Other DNA sequences in this specimen translate into the identical CDR3. The chain couples TRBV5-1 to TRBJ2-7; D is perhaps TRBD1 or TRBD2 (5 bases each). Between the trimmed V and J ends, which lost 4 bases and 6 bases, there was a span of 20 bases. The CDR3 is 15 residues long. The germline gives CDR1 SGHRS, CDR2 YFSETQ. The CDR3 reads CASSNNQGGGREQYF. CDR3 bases: TGCGCCAGCAGCAACAATCAGGGTGGGGGTCGCGAGCAGTACTTC.

J is TRBJ1-1 and V is TRBV18, with TRBD1 matching over 9 bases. V gave up 4 bases and J gave up 2 bases; unmatched junction bases: 2. Germline CDR1 KGHSH, CDR2 LQKENI. The CDR3 totals 14 residues. The chain's CDR3 is CASSQDRGNTEAFF. The CDR3 DNA reads as TGTGCCAGCTCACAGGACAGGGGCAACACTGAAGCTTTCTTT.

J is TRBJ1-4 and V is TRBV18; the D is unclear. The CDR3 is made up of 13 amino acids. The V gene lost 8 bases and the J gene lost 7 bases, with 14 bases spanning the gap. Germline CDR1 KGHSH, CDR2 LQKENI. CDR3 DNA: TGTGCCAGCCATCGAGCTGAATCTGAAAAACTGTTTTTT. Protein product: CASHRAESEKLFF. Combining the CDR3 with reference TRBV18 and TRBJ1-4 gives the whole variable domain NAGVMQNPRHLVRRRGQEARLRCSPMKGHSHVYWYRQLPEEGLKFMVYLQKENIIDESGMPKERFSAEFPKEGPSILRIQQVVRGDSAAYFCASHRAESEKLFFGSGTQLSVL.

The chain uses TRBV7-2 and TRBJ2-2; D is uncertain. This CDR3 contains 14 residues. The germline V gene encodes CDR1 SGHTA and CDR2 FQGNSA. Trimming took 1 base from V and 4 from J, leaving 7 bases between them. The CDR3 loop reads CASSLEAGTGELFF. CDR3 sequence (DNA): TGTGCCAGCAGCTTAGAGGCAGGCACCGGGGAGCTGTTTTTT. Supplemented by reference TRBV7-2 and TRBJ2-2, the full variable domain reads GAGVSQSPSNKVTEKGKDVELRCDPISGHTALYWYRQSLGQGLEFLIYFQGNSAPDKSGLPSDRFSAERTGGSVSTLTIQRTQQEDSAVYLCASSLEAGTGELFFGEGSRLTVL.

This clone has just one count. The V gene is TRBV7-2, the J gene TRBJ2-7; D gene unclear. Trimming stripped 5 bases from V and 0 bases from J, with 17 bases between. The CDR3 consists of 16 residues. The germline V gene encodes CDR1 SGHTA and CDR2 FQGNSA. CDR3 protein: CASSPSYGVLSYEQYF. The CDR3 DNA sequence: TGTGCCAGCAGCCCATCGTATGGAGTGCTCTCCTACGAGCAGTACTTC.

This chain joins TRBV6-1 and TRBJ2-1, with 7 bases identical to TRBD2. This CDR3 is built from 16 residues. CDR1 is MNHNS, CDR2 SASEGT, per germline. The ends lost 3 bases at V and 0 bases at J; junction bases unmatched: 5. Here the CDR3 reads CASSDGTTSSYNEQFF. For the CDR3, the DNA is TGTGCCAGCAGTGACGGGACTACAAGCTCCTACAATGAGCAGTTCTTC.

This chain joins TRBV9 and TRBJ2-1; TRBD2 matches at 9 bases. Per the germline V gene, CDR1 is SGDLS and CDR2 is YYNGEE. Trimming took 4 bases from V and 7 from J; bases not matched to a gene: 3. CDR3 size: 13 residues. The CDR3 coding sequence is TGTGCCAGCAGCTCGGGACTAGCAAATGAGCAGTTCTTC. Translating gives CASSSGLANEQFF.

The CDR3 spells CASSLTTGKNQPQHF. The CDR3 DNA sequence: TGTGCCAGCAGCCTCACGACAGGGAAGAATCAGCCCCAGCATTTT. This sequence joins TRBV5-8 and TRBJ1-5, with 7 nucleotides matching TRBD1. The J segment lost 4 bases and the V segment lost 4 bases, leaving 8 bases of the junction unmatched. Germline values: CDR1 SGHTS, CDR2 YDEGEE. This CDR3 spans 15 amino acids.

This rearrangement joins TRBV6-5 to TRBJ1-1; unclear D gene. V was pared by 5 bases and J by 4 bases, with 17 bases between. Germline V gives CDR1 MNHEY, CDR2 SVGAGI. The CDR3 has 15 residues. The CDR3 region has the DNA TGTGCCAGCAGTCTCCTCACGAACCCTATCACTGAAGCTTTCTTT. It codes for CASSLLTNPITEAFF.